The clone carrying this T cell receptor beta chain was observed a handful of times. The target antigen is unknown. These data come from a study of T cell repertoires in cytomegalovirus infection. Background on the study: Public TCR beta signature analysis indicated the presence of both CMV infection and matching HLA type.

TCRdb called the reads again in MiXCR, with one record for every CDR3 protein. The sample lists 680,000 or so distinct CDR3 sequences, 35% occurring once. Broader study findings: CMV-specific HLA-C-restricted TCR beta clonotypes dominated the ex vivo response. Based on cumulative public TCR beta family frequency, carriers of CMV plus the relevant HLA were identified.

Germline trimming cut 5 bases from V and 2 bases from J; bases unmatched to any gene: 8. Per germline, CDR1 LNHDA and CDR2 SQIVND (reference sequence). This CDR3 contains 15 residues. The source of this sequence is a human donor in good health (CMV status not recorded). Some clones in this sample may be carry-over from other donors' samples. The sample consisted of PBMCs. J is TRBJ2-7 and V is TRBV19, with 8 bases identical to TRBD2. The CDR3, as DNA: TGTGCCAGTAGTTCCCGACTAGCGAACCCCTACGAGCAGTACTTC. It yields the protein CASSSRLANPYEQYF. Looking up the rest from reference TRBV19 and TRBJ2-7 gives the full variable domain: DGGITQSPKYLFRKEGQNVTLSCEQNLNHDAMYWYRQDPGQGLRLIYYSQIVNDFQKGDIAEGYSVSREKKESFPLTVTSAQKNPTAFYLCASSSRLANPYEQYFGPGTRLTVT.